These T cell receptor beta chains were read from a single sample in a study of blood T cell repertoires in COVID-19. Some clones are missing from TCRdb's copy, which holds only in-frame ones; the method was immunoSEQ multiplex PCR. This sample has approximately 220,000 clones; roughly nine tenths occur once, and the top ten carry roughly 2.7%. Specimen: PBMCs or T cells enriched from blood (not recorded which). Source of these receptors: a woman aged 25-40 years who had recovered from COVID-19. Both conserved end residues are part of each CDR3. Each record gives: V gene, D gene, clone size, J gene, CDR3 DNA, CDR3 protein. D genes are given only for firm matches. Expanded clones are given a class, and other clones once, few, many or no size at all.

V gene: TRBV4-3
D gene: TRBD2
clone size: NA
J gene: TRBJ2-3
CDR3 DNA: TGCGCCAGCAGCCAAGTCACTAGCGGGGGGACTCCTAGCACAGATACGCAGTATTTT
CDR3 protein: CASSQVTSGGTPSTDTQYF

V gene: TRBV7-9
D gene: TRBD1
clone size: once
J gene: TRBJ2-7
CDR3 DNA: TGTGCCAGCAGCCCTCGGACAGGGGAAGAATACTTC
CDR3 protein: CASSPRTGEEYF

V gene: TRBV27
D gene: NA
clone size: NA
J gene: TRBJ1-1
CDR3 DNA: TGTGCCAGCAGTCCACGACGGGAGAACACTGAAGCTTTCTTT
CDR3 protein: CASSPRRENTEAFF

V gene: TRBV19
D gene: NA
clone size: once
J gene: TRBJ1-6
CDR3 DNA: TGTGCCAGTAGTCCCACGAGGACTGGCAATTCACCCCTCCACTTT
CDR3 protein: CASSPTRTGNSPLHF

V gene: TRBV6-1
D gene: NA
clone size: NA
J gene: TRBJ1-3
CDR3 DNA: TGTGCCAGCAGTGAAAGGGAGGCAGGGTTCGTCGGAAACACCATATATTTT
CDR3 protein: CASSEREAGFVGNTIYF

V gene: TRBV3-1/TRBV3-2
D gene: NA
clone size: NA
J gene: TRBJ1-2
CDR3 DNA: TGTGCCAGCAGCCAAGGTCCTTCAGGGTATGGCTACACCTTC
CDR3 protein: CASSQGPSGYGYTF

V gene: TRBV7-2
D gene: TRBD1
clone size: NA
J gene: TRBJ2-1
CDR3 DNA: TGTGCCAGCAGCCCCTTCCCGAAAAACAGGGGGCGTGATGAGCAGTTCTTC
CDR3 protein: CASSPFPKNRGRDEQFF

V gene: TRBV12-3/TRBV12-4
D gene: TRBD1
clone size: NA
J gene: TRBJ1-2
CDR3 DNA: TGTGCCAGCAGCAGCGACAGGGGGCATGGCTACACCTTC
CDR3 protein: CASSSDRGHGYTF

V gene: TRBV21-1
D gene: NA
clone size: few
J gene: TRBJ2-1
CDR3 DNA: TGTGCCAGCAGCTGGGAGGTGGTATCCGAGCAGTTCTTC
CDR3 protein: CASSWEVVSEQFF

V gene: TRBV6-5
D gene: NA
clone size: NA
J gene: TRBJ1-2
CDR3 DNA: TGTGCCAGCAGTTACTTGCGGGTTATGGGGGGCTACACCTTC
CDR3 protein: CASSYLRVMGGYTF

V gene: TRBV5-1
D gene: NA
clone size: NA
J gene: TRBJ1-1
CDR3 DNA: TGCGCCAGCAGCTTGGCCATGGGAGAGTTCACTGAAGCTTTCTTT
CDR3 protein: CASSLAMGEFTEAFF

V gene: TRBV19
D gene: NA
clone size: NA
J gene: TRBJ1-3
CDR3 DNA: TGTGCCAGTAGAAATTGGCAACGAGTGCGGGGAACAGCTGGAAACACCATATATTTT
CDR3 protein: CASRNWQRVRGTAGNTIYF

V gene: TRBV9
D gene: NA
clone size: NA
J gene: TRBJ1-4
CDR3 DNA: TGTGCCAGCAGCGTAGCTGAACAGCCTGGTAGGGAAAAACTGTTTTTT
CDR3 protein: CASSVAEQPGREKLFF

V gene: TRBV5-1
D gene: TRBD2
clone size: NA
J gene: TRBJ2-7
CDR3 DNA: TGCGCCAGCAGCCCATACGGACTAGGCTCCTACGAGCAGTACTTC
CDR3 protein: CASSPYGLGSYEQYF

V gene: TRBV7-9
D gene: NA
clone size: NA
J gene: TRBJ1-4
CDR3 DNA: TGTGCCAGCAGCTTAAATCCCGGGACAACAACTAATGAAAAACTGTTTTTT
CDR3 protein: CASSLNPGTTTNEKLFF

V gene: TRBV6-2/TRBV6-3
D gene: NA
clone size: NA
J gene: TRBJ2-3
CDR3 DNA: TGTGCCAGCAGTTTGCGAAGGAGTGCAACAGATACGCAGTATTTT
CDR3 protein: CASSLRRSATDTQYF

V gene: TRBV7-2
D gene: NA
clone size: NA
J gene: TRBJ2-7
CDR3 DNA: TGTGCCAGCAGCTTAGCCGGGACTGCACCCTACGAGCAGTACTTC
CDR3 protein: CASSLAGTAPYEQYF

V gene: TRBV4-3
D gene: NA
clone size: NA
J gene: TRBJ2-3
CDR3 DNA: TGCGCCAGCAGCCAAGATAGGACGGGGAGATTAGATACGCAGTATTTT
CDR3 protein: CASSQDRTGRLDTQYF

V gene: TRBV19
D gene: TRBD1
clone size: NA
J gene: TRBJ1-1
CDR3 DNA: TGTGCCAGTAGTAAAGAGGGACAGGGGTGGACTGAAGCTTTCTTT
CDR3 protein: CASSKEGQGWTEAFF

V gene: TRBV19
D gene: NA
clone size: NA
J gene: TRBJ1-1
CDR3 DNA: TGTGCCAGTTCTACCGACAGCCTGAACACTGAAGCTTTCTTT
CDR3 protein: CASSTDSLNTEAFF

V gene: TRBV6-5
D gene: NA
clone size: NA
J gene: TRBJ1-2
CDR3 DNA: TGTGCCAGCTTAGACTCAGCTAACTATGGCTACACCTTC
CDR3 protein: CASLDSANYGYTF

V gene: TRBV12-3/TRBV12-4
D gene: NA
clone size: NA
J gene: TRBJ2-7
CDR3 DNA: TGTGCCAGCAGTTTGGTCTGGGGCGGCGAGCAGTACTTC
CDR3 protein: CASSLVWGGEQYF

V gene: TRBV5-6
D gene: NA
clone size: once
J gene: TRBJ1-2
CDR3 DNA: TGTGCCAGCGCTATAACAGGTCCCTATGGCTACACCTTC
CDR3 protein: CASAITGPYGYTF

V gene: TRBV29-1
D gene: NA
clone size: NA
J gene: TRBJ2-7
CDR3 DNA: TGCAGCGCCAAACCATCGACTTTCAGCTACGAGCAGTACTTC
CDR3 protein: CSAKPSTFSYEQYF

V gene: TRBV9
D gene: NA
clone size: NA
J gene: TRBJ1-5
CDR3 DNA: TGTGCCAGCAGCAGTTCATGGGGAGGTCAGCCCCAGCATTTT
CDR3 protein: CASSSSWGGQPQHF

V gene: TRBV1
D gene: NA
clone size: NA
J gene: TRBJ1-3
CDR3 DNA: TGCACCAGCAAACCCGAACCGAGACTAACGAGCTCTGGAAACACCATATATTTT
CDR3 protein: CTSKPEPRLTSSGNTIYF